One and the same sample provided the 22 T cell receptor beta chains below, sequenced in a study of cytomegalovirus exposure and HLA in healthy donors. Primers for the PCR totalled 60 Vbeta and 13 Jbeta. Assay: immunoSEQ multiplex PCR; the TCRdb copy retains only in-frame clones and omits some. In the table there are about 120,000 clones, 70% to 80% of which are singletons. Sequenced: PBMCs. The source of these receptors is a woman aged 40 to 55 in good health and CMV-seropositive.

A few counts support this clone. This sequence joins TRBV2 and TRBJ2-3; 8 bases match TRBD2. Germline assignment: CDR1 SNHLY and CDR2 FYNNEI. This CDR3 is built from 14 residues. The ends lost 4 bases at V and 5 bases at J; junction bases unmatched: 5. The CDR3 region is CASSVGRAKDTQYF. The CDR3 DNA follows: TGTGCCAGCAGTGTCGGGAGGGCCAAAGATACGCAGTATTTT.

J is TRBJ2-2 and V is TRBV5-4; D is possibly TRBD2 (6 bases). V lost 0 bases and J 0 bases, leaving 9 bases between the germline ends. CDR3 length: 16 residues. The germline gives CDR1 SGHNT, CDR2 YYREEE (reference sequence). The CDR3 region is CASSLGGLANTGELFF. The CDR3 DNA follows: TGTGCCAGCAGCTTGGGGGGACTTGCGAACACCGGGGAGCTGTTTTTT.

This chain uses TRBV10-3 with TRBJ2-5; D might be TRBD2 (5 bases). CDR3 length: 12 amino acids. Germline-derived CDR1 and CDR2 are ENHRY and SYGVKD. CDR3 in DNA: TGTGCTATCGGGCAGCGGCAAGAGACCCAGTACTTC. Translation: CAIGQRQETQYF.

This chain connects TRBV4-2 to TRBJ2-2; TRBD2 matches at 16 bases. V lost 0 bases to trimming and J lost 5 bases; unmatched junction nucleotides: 6. This CDR3 has 19 amino acids. Germline-derived CDR1 and CDR2 are LGHNA and YNFKEQ. The CDR3 bases are TGTGCCAGCAGCCAAGAGGGACTAGCGGGAGGGATGGAAACCGGGGAGCTGTTTTTT. It specifies CASSQEGLAGGMETGELFF.

This chain links TRBV4-2 with TRBJ1-6; TRBD1 aligns across 7 bases. The V and J ends lost 4 bases and 11 bases, in that order; junction bases with no gene match: 5. This CDR3 contains 13 residues. From germline, CDR1 is LGHNA and CDR2 YNFKEQ. The CDR3 DNA reads as TGTGCCAGCAGCCCAGGACAGGAGCCACCCCTCCACTTT. This translates into CASSPGQEPPLHF.

This chain's CDR3 is CASSQALQETQYF. CDR3 nucleotide sequence: TGCGCCAGCAGCCAAGCACTTCAAGAGACCCAGTACTTC. The chain uses TRBV4-1 and TRBJ2-5, with no clear D. Trimming removed 1 base at V and 2 bases at J, with 5 bases between. Per the germline V gene, CDR1 is MGHRA and CDR2 is YSYEKL. The CDR3 length is 13 residues.

The J gene is TRBJ2-3, the V gene TRBV5-4, with 13 bases that match TRBD2. The CDR3 sequence is 15 residues long. V gave up 1 base and J gave up 6 bases; unmatched junction bases: 2. The germline gives CDR1 SGHNT, CDR2 YYREEE (reference sequence). The CDR3: CASSLTSGRGDTQYF. CDR3 nucleotides: TGTGCCAGCAGCTTGACTAGCGGGAGGGGGGATACGCAGTATTTT. The variable domain in full, completed from reference TRBV5-4 and TRBJ2-3, reads ETGVTQSPTHLIKTRGQQVTLRCSSQSGHNTVSWYQQALGQGPQFIFQYYREEENGRGNFPPRFSGLQFPNYSSELNVNALELDDSALYLCASSLTSGRGDTQYFGPGTRLTVL.

This chain uses TRBV19 with TRBJ1-1; D is ambiguous. CDR1 and CDR2 from the germline V gene are LNHDA and SQIVND (reference sequence). V shed 5 bases and J shed 1 base, with 26 bases lying between them. This CDR3 has 19 amino acids. CDR3 nucleotide sequence: TGTGCCAGTAGTCGAGGGAGGGTCACATGGGGAAGGGAGAACACTGAAGCTTTCTTT. Protein: CASSRGRVTWGRENTEAFF.

This chain uses TRBV10-3 with TRBJ1-1; 9 positions match TRBD1. Germline trimming cut 6 bases from V and 1 base from J; bases unmatched to any gene: 6. In germline, CDR1 is ENHRY, CDR2 SYGVKD. The CDR3 loop spans 15 amino acids. CDR3: CAIRKSGQGNTEAFF. CDR3 coding DNA: TGTGCCATCAGGAAATCGGGACAGGGGAACACTGAAGCTTTCTTT.

V is TRBV5-4 and J is TRBJ2-1, with D possibly matching TRBD2 (6 bases). V lost 3 bases, J lost 5 bases, and 12 bases lay in between. CDR1 is SGHNT and CDR2 is YYREEE in the germline V gene (reference sequence). The CDR3 extends over 14 amino acids. CDR3 nucleotides: TGTGCCAGCAGCTGGACTACCGACCACAATGAGCAGTTCTTC. Its protein is CASSWTTDHNEQFF. Using reference TRBV5-4 and TRBJ2-1 for the parts outside the CDR3, the full variable domain is ETGVTQSPTHLIKTRGQQVTLRCSSQSGHNTVSWYQQALGQGPQFIFQYYREEENGRGNFPPRFSGLQFPNYSSELNVNALELDDSALYLCASSWTTDHNEQFFGPGTRLTVL.

The J gene is TRBJ2-1, the V gene TRBV9, with 8 bases fitting TRBD2. The CDR3 sequence is 15 residues long. V shed 2 bases, J shed 4 bases, and the junction held 5 bases outside the gene matches. CDR1 is SGDLS, CDR2 YYNGEE, per germline. The CDR3 is CASSVGAGEYNEQFF. The CDR3, as DNA: TGTGCCAGCAGCGTCGGAGCGGGGGAATACAATGAGCAGTTCTTC.

V usage is TRBV5-4 and J usage is TRBJ1-1, with D possibly TRBD1 on 6 matching bases. The germline V gene encodes CDR1 SGHNT and CDR2 YYREEE (reference sequence). CDR3 length: 14 amino acids. V lost 4 bases, J lost 2 bases, and 12 bases lay in between. The CDR3 coding sequence is TGTGCCAGCAGCCTGGACAGCTCAAACACTGAAGCTTTCTTT. Translated, it gives CASSLDSSNTEAFF.

The V and J genes are TRBV2 and TRBJ1-5, with a possible D match to TRBD1 (5 bases). Trimming took 7 bases from V and 6 from J, leaving 16 bases between them. The CDR3 is 14 residues long. Germline CDR1 is SNHLY and CDR2 is FYNNEI. The CDR3 DNA reads TGTGCCAGCACCCTAACAGGCGGCACTCAGCCCCAGCATTTT. Protein: CASTLTGGTQPQHF.

The gene calls are TRBV7-8 and TRBJ1-1, with D tentatively TRBD1 (6 bases). The CDR3 loop spans 14 amino acids. In germline, CDR1 is SGHVS, CDR2 FQNEAQ. V dropped 9 bases and J dropped 4 bases, with 18 bases sitting between them. Here the CDR3 reads CASLSSGTTTEAFF. CDR3 bases: TGTGCCAGTCTAAGTTCCGGGACAACCACTGAAGCTTTCTTT.

This chain joins TRBV9 and TRBJ2-3; no clear D gene. The V end was cut by 4 bases, the J end by 0 bases, with 9 bases between. This CDR3 has 14 residues. Germline V CDR1 and CDR2: SGDLS, YYNGEE. CDR3 coding DNA: TGTGCCAGCAGCAAGACACCTAGCACAGATACGCAGTATTTT. Translated, it gives CASSKTPSTDTQYF. The full variable domain, with the rest looked up from reference TRBV9 and TRBJ2-3, is DSGVTQTPKHLITATGQRVTLRCSPRSGDLSVYWYQQSLDQGLQFLIQYYNGEERAKGNILERFSAQQFPDLHSELNLSSLELGDSALYFCASSKTPSTDTQYFGPGTRLTVL.

The J gene is TRBJ2-1, the V gene TRBV4-2, with D possibly TRBD2 on 6 matching bases. The germline V gene encodes CDR1 LGHNA and CDR2 YNFKEQ. This CDR3 comprises 17 residues. V shed 1 base and J shed 5 bases, with 18 bases lying between them. This chain's CDR3 is CASSQARVAAGHNEQFF. The CDR3 DNA reads TGTGCCAGCAGCCAAGCTCGAGTTGCCGCGGGGCACAATGAGCAGTTCTTC.

CDR3 in amino acids: CASSRTGTYEQYF. The CDR3 nucleotides are TGTGCCAGCAGCCGGACAGGGACCTACGAGCAGTACTTC. V is TRBV5-6 and J is TRBJ2-5, with 8 bases aligning to TRBD1. The DNA end is more similar to TRBJ2-7, so the J call may be wrong. The CDR3 runs to 13 residues. The germline V gene has CDR1 SGHDT and CDR2 YYEEEE.

The rearrangement uses TRBV7-6 and TRBJ2-7; 9 bases line up with TRBD1. This CDR3 comprises 12 residues. The germline CDR1 and CDR2 sequences are SGHVS and FNYEAQ. Unmatched junction bases numbered 3, after V lost 5 bases and J lost 7 bases. The CDR3 is CASSRTGEEQYF. The CDR3 DNA follows: TGTGCCAGCAGCAGGACAGGGGAAGAGCAGTACTTC.

This clone was observed a single time. V usage is TRBV6-5 and J usage is TRBJ2-2, with 8 bases aligning to TRBD2. V was clipped by 5 bases and J by 6 bases; unmatched bases: 5. Germline V lookup: CDR1 MNHEY, CDR2 SVGAGI. The CDR3 consists of 14 residues. In DNA, the CDR3 is TGTGCCAGCAGTATTCGGCGGGAGGCCGGGGAGCTGTTTTTT. Protein: CASSIRREAGELFF.

The chain uses TRBV5-1 and TRBJ2-5, with 9 bases identical to TRBD1. The germline CDR1 and CDR2 sequences are SGHRS and YFSETQ. J was trimmed by 3 bases and V by 8 bases; bases with no gene match: 8. The length of the CDR3 is 14 residues. This CDR3 is CASSPRTGEETQYF. For the CDR3, the DNA is TGCGCCAGTTCCCCCCGGACAGGGGAAGAGACCCAGTACTTC.

This chain links TRBV18 with TRBJ1-6; TRBD1 might be the D (5 bases). Between the trimmed V and J ends, which lost 4 bases and 0 bases, there was a span of 16 bases. CDR1 is KGHSH and CDR2 is LQKENI in the germline V gene. This CDR3 region has 18 residues. For the CDR3, the DNA is TGTGCCAGCTCACTCGGCCAACCCGGGGGCTCCTATAATTCACCCCTCCACTTT. It specifies CASSLGQPGGSYNSPLHF. Based on the CDR3 plus reference TRBV18 and TRBJ1-6, the full variable domain is NAGVMQNPRHLVRRRGQEARLRCSPMKGHSHVYWYRQLPEEGLKFMVYLQKENIIDESGMPKERFSAEFPKEGPSILRIQQVVRGDSAAYFCASSLGQPGGSYNSPLHFGNGTRLTVT.

The rearrangement links TRBV7-2 to TRBJ1-1; perhaps TRBD1 as D (5 bases). Germline V CDR1 and CDR2: SGHTA, FQGNSA. V shed 5 bases and J shed 0 bases, with 16 bases lying between them. CDR3 length: 16 residues. The CDR3 region is CASSRAGRSMNTEAFF. The DNA of the CDR3 is TGTGCCAGCAGCCGTGCGGGGCGGAGCATGAACACTGAAGCTTTCTTT.